This TCR beta chain derives from a study of blood T cell repertoires in COVID-19. Study summary: Collection of acute and convalescent COVID-19 samples took place in the United States, Italy and Spain. T cells, B-cell-depleted T cells, or PBMCs supplied cDNA or gDNA.

The CDR3 is 16 amino acids. V shed 0 bases and J shed 2 bases, with 8 bases lying between them. CDR1 is LNHNV, CDR2 YYDKDF, per germline (reference sequence). Per the study methods: Reference gene primer amplification yielded estimated nucleated cell counts. TCRdb's copy holds only in-frame clones and misses some; the assay was immunoSEQ multiplex PCR. V and J calls and clone size follow that table, whereas D and trimming were derived from the DNA. The sample consists of 50,000 to 85,000 clones, approximately 91% of them appearing once. The sample consisted of peripheral blood. The chain is built from TRBV15 and TRBJ2-6, with no clear D. The sequence came from a human donor in a cohort sampled during active COVID-19. CDR3 in DNA: TGTGCCACCAGCAGAGATATGTCTACTGGGGCCAACGTCCTGACTTTC. Amino acid sequence: CATSRDMSTGANVLTF.